This T cell receptor (beta chain) derives from a study of blood T cell repertoires in COVID-19. Study-wide background: Sites in the United States, Italy and Spain provided acute and convalescent COVID-19 samples. PBMCs, B-cell-depleted T cells, or T cells were the source of the cDNA or gDNA that made up the material.

As originally analysed: From reference gene primer amplification, estimates of nucleated cell counts were derived. Sequencing used immunoSEQ multiplex PCR; TCRdb keeps in-frame clones, though not all of them. V, J and clone size are taken as reported in that table, and D and trimming were inferred from the DNA itself. The top ten hold roughly 10% of the sample, which has about 52,000 clones, 85% to 90% seen once. Per germline, CDR1 LNHDA and CDR2 SQIVND (reference sequence). Germline trimming cut 3 bases from V and 5 bases from J; bases unmatched to any gene: 16. The CDR3 totals 18 residues. The sequenced sample consisted of peripheral blood. This chain joins TRBV19 and TRBJ2-5; TRBD2 matches 9 bases. The receptor comes from a man older than 75 with active or convalescent COVID-19. CDR3 sequence (DNA): TGTGCCAGTAGTATGAGGGGGCCTGGCGGGGGGGCCGCGGAGACCCAGTACTTC. Amino acid sequence: CASSMRGPGGGAAETQYF.